The clone carrying this T cell receptor beta chain was seen ten or more times. The authors amplified TCR beta CDR3 regions from RNA transcripts. Second-round multiplex PCR followed a first-round RT-PCR using HTBI primers. TCRdb reprocessed the multiplex PCR reads via MiXCR and lists one record per CDR3 protein. The sample shows fewer than 650,000 distinct CDR3 sequences, roughly 20% of them seen only once. This specimen belongs to a study of Graves' ophthalmopathy and Graves' hyperthyroidism. V was pared by 0 bases and J by 3 bases, with 12 bases between. Germline loops: CDR1 SGHAT, CDR2 FQNNGV. The CDR3 totals 15 residues.

Input material: peripheral blood. The clonotype originates from a young woman with stable Graves' hyperthyroidism. Some clones in this sample may be carry-over from other donors' samples. The chain joins TRBV11-2 to TRBJ2-7; tentatively, D is TRBD1 (6 bases). The CDR3 spells CASSLDLGQNYEQYF. DNA of the CDR3: TGTGCCAGCAGCTTAGATCTGGGACAAAACTACGAGCAGTACTTC.